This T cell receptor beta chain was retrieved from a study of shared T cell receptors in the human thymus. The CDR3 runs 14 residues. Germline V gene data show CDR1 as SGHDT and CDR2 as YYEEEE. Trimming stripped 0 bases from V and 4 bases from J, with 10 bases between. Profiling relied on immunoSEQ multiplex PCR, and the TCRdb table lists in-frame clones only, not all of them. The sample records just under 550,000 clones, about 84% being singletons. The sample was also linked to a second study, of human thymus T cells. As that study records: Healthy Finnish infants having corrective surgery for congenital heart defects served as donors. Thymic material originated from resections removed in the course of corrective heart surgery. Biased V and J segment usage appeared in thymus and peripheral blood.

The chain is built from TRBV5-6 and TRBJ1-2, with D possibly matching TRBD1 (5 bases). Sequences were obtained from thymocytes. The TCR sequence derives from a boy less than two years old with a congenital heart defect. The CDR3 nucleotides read TGTGCCAGCAGCTTGGATGGGACTAGCTATGGCTACACCTTC. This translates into CASSLDGTSYGYTF.